Listed below are T cell receptor beta chains from one sample, sequenced in a study of OX40 agonist ivuxolimab in advanced cancers. Measured with immunoSEQ multiplex PCR; TCRdb has only the in-frame clones, and not every one. The sample carries fewer than 80,000 clones, roughly nine tenths recorded once. This material consisted of CD4+ or CD8+ T cells sorted from blood, taken in a trial of the OX40 agonist ivuxolimab. These receptor sequences come from an adult with an advanced solid tumor such as melanoma, head and neck, liver or kidney cancer. CDR3s include the opening cysteine and the closing phenylalanine or tryptophan. The order of the fields is J gene, V gene, D gene, clone size, CDR3 protein, CDR3 DNA. The D gene is left open where the match is weak. Expanded clones get a size class; other rows say once, few or many, or leave the size out.

>TRBJ1-1|TRBV27|NA|NA
CASSPDGTEAFF
TGTGCCAGCAGTCCGGACGGGACTGAAGCTTTCTTT
>TRBJ2-3|TRBV13|NA|NA
CASSLGPGGTDTQYF
TGTGCCAGCAGCTTGGGGCCGGGGGGCACAGATACGCAGTATTTT
>TRBJ2-3|TRBV7-9|TRBD1|NA
CASSVAGTGDTDTQYF
TGTGCCAGCAGCGTGGCCGGGACAGGGGATACAGATACGCAGTATTTT
>TRBJ1-1|TRBV2|TRBD1|once
CASSGGQGTTEAFF
TGTGCCAGCAGTGGGGGACAGGGGACCACTGAAGCTTTCTTT
>TRBJ1-2|TRBV19|TRBD1|few
CASRSGTGGGYGYTF
TGTGCCAGTAGGAGCGGGACAGGCGGAGGCTATGGCTACACCTTC
>TRBJ2-7|TRBV5-6|TRBD1|NA
CASSKRTGVVEQYF
TGTGCCAGCAGCAAGCGGACAGGGGTTGTCGAGCAGTACTTC
>TRBJ2-3|TRBV4-2|NA|NA
CASSQEYSTDTQYF
TGTGCCAGCAGCCAAGAATATAGCACAGATACGCAGTATTTT
>TRBJ1-2|TRBV6-1|TRBD1|NA
CASSEARGDRTKGYGYTF
TGTGCCAGCAGTGAAGCGAGGGGGGACAGGACAAAGGGCTATGGCTACACCTTC
>TRBJ2-7|TRBV7-3|NA|NA
CASSLTGGGGYEQYF
TGTGCCAGCAGCTTAACGGGGGGAGGAGGCTACGAGCAGTACTTC
>TRBJ1-5|TRBV19|NA|NA
CASRTGTDSYSNQPQHF
TGTGCCAGTAGAACCGGGACGGACTCTTATAGCAATCAGCCCCAGCATTTT
>TRBJ2-7|TRBV2|TRBD2|NA
CASGTSVYEQYF
TGTGCCAGCGGGACTAGCGTATACGAGCAGTACTTC
>TRBJ2-7|TRBV15|NA|medium-sized
CATRDEPGPYEQYF
TGTGCCACCAGGGACGAACCGGGGCCCTACGAGCAGTACTTC
>TRBJ2-6|TRBV6-5|NA|NA
CASSQSGANVLTF
TGTGCCAGCAGCCAGTCTGGGGCCAACGTCCTGACTTTC
>TRBJ2-7|TRBV19|NA|NA
CASSLGSYEQYF
TGTGCCAGTAGTCTGGGTTCCTACGAGCAGTACTTC
>TRBJ2-7|TRBV7-9|NA|NA
CASSLDPGYEQYF
TGTGCCAGCAGCTTAGATCCGGGCTACGAGCAGTACTTC
>TRBJ1-2|TRBV6-1|NA|NA
CASRALTKDAYGYTF
TGTGCCAGCAGAGCCCTAACAAAGGACGCTTATGGCTACACCTTC
>TRBJ2-1|TRBV9|TRBD2|NA
CASSVGLAEHNEQFF
TGTGCCAGCAGCGTCGGACTAGCGGAGCACAATGAGCAGTTCTTC
>TRBJ2-7|TRBV5-1|TRBD1|NA
CASSLGGASYEQYF
TGCGCCAGCAGCTTAGGGGGCGCCTCCTACGAGCAGTACTTC
>TRBJ2-3|TRBV15|NA|NA
CATSRGGSDTQYF
TGTGCCACCAGCAGAGGGGGGTCAGATACGCAGTATTTT
>TRBJ2-7|TRBV6-1|NA|NA
CASSDYFDYEQYF
TGTGCCAGCAGTGATTATTTCGACTACGAGCAGTACTTC
>TRBJ1-4|TRBV9|NA|NA
CASSALGSHREKLFF
TGTGCCAGCAGCGCGCTCGGATCTCACAGGGAAAAACTGTTTTTT
>TRBJ2-2|TRBV5-4|TRBD2|NA
CASSYRLAGVTGELFF
TGTGCCAGCAGCTATAGACTAGCGGGTGTTACCGGGGAGCTGTTTTTT
>TRBJ2-3|TRBV6-5|NA|NA
CASSYSGPSTDTQYF
TGTGCCAGCAGTTACTCGGGTCCGAGCACAGATACGCAGTATTTT
>TRBJ2-3|TRBV27|NA|NA
CASSLSWGGADTQYF
TGTGCCAGCAGTTTATCGTGGGGTGGCGCAGATACGCAGTATTTT
>TRBJ2-6|TRBV27|NA|NA
CASSLSVTGANVLTF
TGTGCCAGCAGTTTAAGTGTGACTGGGGCCAACGTCCTGACTTTC
>TRBJ2-7|TRBV27|TRBD1|NA
CASSLTGQSYEQYF
TGTGCCAGCAGTTTAACGGGACAGAGCTACGAGCAGTACTTC
>TRBJ1-4|TRBV10-1|NA|NA
CASSESAGEKLFF
TGCGCCAGCAGTGAGTCGGCGGGTGAAAAACTGTTTTTT
>TRBJ2-5|TRBV7-9|NA|NA
CASSFFVGGTQETQYF
TGTGCCAGCAGCTTTTTTGTCGGCGGGACTCAAGAGACCCAGTACTTC
>TRBJ1-2|TRBV5-1|NA|NA
CASSLSLIQYGYTF
TGCGCCAGCAGCTTGAGCCTAATACAATATGGCTACACCTTC
>TRBJ1-1|TRBV27|TRBD1|once
CASSHTGAEAFF
TGTGCCAGCAGTCACACAGGGGCTGAAGCTTTCTTT
>TRBJ1-2|TRBV5-6|NA|NA
CASSSHGGDYGYTF
TGTGCCAGCAGCTCCCACGGGGGGGACTATGGCTACACCTTC
>TRBJ2-3|TRBV10-1|NA|NA
CASSEPTTDTQYF
TGCGCCAGCAGTGAGCCAACCACAGATACGCAGTATTTT